This entry features one T cell receptor (beta chain) sequence. No antigen is known for it. This record belongs to a study of T cell responses to AZD1222 COVID-19 vaccine. General study points: The peak T cell response came first, and repertoires were sampled only after it. Reports indicate that nearly half of spike-specific TCRs are directed at unmutated variant regions. Possibly, clonal diversity was underestimated; donors were largely white British and included more females. The study found Spike-specific TCR breadth and depth rose after two AZD1222 doses.

Clones were read by immunoSEQ multiplex PCR, and TCRdb kept only the in-frame ones, dropping some. This listing includes more than 110,000 clones. V was cut by 2 bases and J by 5 bases, with 12 bases left in between. The CDR3 covers 14 residues. Germline lookup yields CDR1 LNHDA and CDR2 SQIVND (reference sequence). This chain links TRBV19 with TRBJ1-1; a possible D gene is TRBD1 (5 bases). Sequencing was carried out using peripheral blood. This sequence originates from an adult in good health. The CDR3 nucleotides read TGTGCCAGTAGTATAAAGGGGCCGTGGACTGAAGCTTTCTTT. Protein sequence: CASSIKGPWTEAFF.